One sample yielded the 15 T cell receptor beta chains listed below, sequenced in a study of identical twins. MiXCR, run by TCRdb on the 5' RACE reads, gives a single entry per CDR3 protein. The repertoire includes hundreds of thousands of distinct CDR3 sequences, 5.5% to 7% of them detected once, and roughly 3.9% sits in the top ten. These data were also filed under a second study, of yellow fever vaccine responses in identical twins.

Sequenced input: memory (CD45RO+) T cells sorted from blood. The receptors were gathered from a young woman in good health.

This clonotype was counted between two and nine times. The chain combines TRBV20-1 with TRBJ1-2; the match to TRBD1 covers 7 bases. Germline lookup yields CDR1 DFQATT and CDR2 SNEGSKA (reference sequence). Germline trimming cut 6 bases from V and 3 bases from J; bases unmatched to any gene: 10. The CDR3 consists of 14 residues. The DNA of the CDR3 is TGCAGTGCCGGGCCCGCCAGGGGGGACTATGGCTACACCTTC. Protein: CSAGPARGDYGYTF.

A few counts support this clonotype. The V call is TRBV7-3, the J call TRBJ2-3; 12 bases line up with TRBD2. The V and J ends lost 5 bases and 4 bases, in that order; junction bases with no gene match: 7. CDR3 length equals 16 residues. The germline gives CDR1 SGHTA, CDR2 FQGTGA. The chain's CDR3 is CASSPRLAGEADTQYF. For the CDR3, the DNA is TGTGCCAGCAGCCCAAGACTAGCGGGAGAAGCAGATACGCAGTATTTT.

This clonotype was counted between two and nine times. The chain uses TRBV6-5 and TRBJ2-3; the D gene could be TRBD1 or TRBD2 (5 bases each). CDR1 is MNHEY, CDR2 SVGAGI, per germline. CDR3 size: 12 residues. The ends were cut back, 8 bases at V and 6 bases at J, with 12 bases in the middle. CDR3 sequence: CASGSGTDTQYF. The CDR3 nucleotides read TGTGCCAGCGGGTCAGGGACCGATACGCAGTATTTT.

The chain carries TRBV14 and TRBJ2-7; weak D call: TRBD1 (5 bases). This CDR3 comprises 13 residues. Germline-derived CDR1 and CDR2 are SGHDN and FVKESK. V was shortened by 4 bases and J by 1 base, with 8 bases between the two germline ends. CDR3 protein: CASSPRVSYEQYF. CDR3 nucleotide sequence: TGTGCCAGCAGCCCCAGGGTTTCCTACGAGCAGTACTTC. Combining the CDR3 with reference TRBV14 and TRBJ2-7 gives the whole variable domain EAGVTQFPSHSVIEKGQTVTLRCDPISGHDNLYWYRRVMGKEIKFLLHFVKESKQDESGMPNNRFLAERTGGTYSTLKVQPAELEDSGVYFCASSPRVSYEQYFGPGTRLTVT.

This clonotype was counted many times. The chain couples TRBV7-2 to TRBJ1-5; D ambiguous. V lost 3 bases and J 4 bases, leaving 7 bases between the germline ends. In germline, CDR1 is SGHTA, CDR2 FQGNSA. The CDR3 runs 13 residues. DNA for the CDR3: TGTGCCAGCAGCTTCTCCTTTAATCAGCCCCAGCATTTT. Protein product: CASSFSFNQPQHF.

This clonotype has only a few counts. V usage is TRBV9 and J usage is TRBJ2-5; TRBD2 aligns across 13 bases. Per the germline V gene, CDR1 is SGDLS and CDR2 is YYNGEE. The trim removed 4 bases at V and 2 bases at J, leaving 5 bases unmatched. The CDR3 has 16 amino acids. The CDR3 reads CASSTGLAGRQETQYF. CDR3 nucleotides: TGTGCCAGCAGCACGGGACTAGCGGGACGTCAAGAGACCCAGTACTTC.

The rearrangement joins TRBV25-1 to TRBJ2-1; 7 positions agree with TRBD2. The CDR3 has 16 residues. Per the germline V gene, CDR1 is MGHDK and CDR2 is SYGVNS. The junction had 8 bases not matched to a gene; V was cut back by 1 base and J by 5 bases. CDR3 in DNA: TGTGCCAGCAGTGAATTGGCTAGCGGAGGACACAATGAGCAGTTCTTC. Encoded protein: CASSELASGGHNEQFF.

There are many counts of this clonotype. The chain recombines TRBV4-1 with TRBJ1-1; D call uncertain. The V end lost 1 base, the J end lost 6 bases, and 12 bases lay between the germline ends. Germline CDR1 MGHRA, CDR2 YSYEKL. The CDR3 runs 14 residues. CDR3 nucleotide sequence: TGCGCCAGCAGCCAAGTCCTCAGGTCGGCTGAAGCTTTCTTT. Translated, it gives CASSQVLRSAEAFF.

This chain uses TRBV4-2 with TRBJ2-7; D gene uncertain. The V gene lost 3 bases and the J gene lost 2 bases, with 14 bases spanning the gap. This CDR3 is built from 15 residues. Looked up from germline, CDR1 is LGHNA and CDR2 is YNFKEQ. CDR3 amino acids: CASSQSRTETYEQYF. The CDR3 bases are TGTGCCAGCAGCCAGAGCAGGACGGAAACCTACGAGCAGTACTTC.

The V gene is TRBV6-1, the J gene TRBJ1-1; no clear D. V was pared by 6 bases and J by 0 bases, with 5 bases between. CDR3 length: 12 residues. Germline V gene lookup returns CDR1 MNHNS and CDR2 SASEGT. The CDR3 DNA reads TGTGCCAGCAGGCGATTGAACACTGAAGCTTTCTTT. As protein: CASRRLNTEAFF.

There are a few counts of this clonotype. The chain's CDR3 is CASSVYYGYTF. The CDR3 DNA follows: TGTGCCAGCAGTGTGTACTATGGCTACACCTTC. This rearrangement joins TRBV25-1 to TRBJ1-2; unclear D gene. CDR1 is MGHDK, CDR2 SYGVNS, per germline. The ends were cut back, 4 bases at V and 3 bases at J, with 3 bases in the middle. The CDR3 extends over 11 amino acids.

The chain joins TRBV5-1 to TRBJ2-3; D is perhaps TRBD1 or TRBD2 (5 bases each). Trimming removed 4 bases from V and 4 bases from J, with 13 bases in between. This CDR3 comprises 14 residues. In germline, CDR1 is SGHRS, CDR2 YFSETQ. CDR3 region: CASSPGLGADTQYF. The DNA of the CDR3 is TGCGCCAGCAGCCCCGGACTGGGGGCAGATACGCAGTATTTT.

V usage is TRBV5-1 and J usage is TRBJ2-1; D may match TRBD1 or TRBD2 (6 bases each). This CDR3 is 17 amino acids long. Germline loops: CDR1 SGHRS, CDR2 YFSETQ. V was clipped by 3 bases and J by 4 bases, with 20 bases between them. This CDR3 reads CASSSTDRPGAYNEQFF. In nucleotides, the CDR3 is TGCGCCAGCAGCTCAACGGACCGCCCGGGGGCATACAATGAGCAGTTCTTC.

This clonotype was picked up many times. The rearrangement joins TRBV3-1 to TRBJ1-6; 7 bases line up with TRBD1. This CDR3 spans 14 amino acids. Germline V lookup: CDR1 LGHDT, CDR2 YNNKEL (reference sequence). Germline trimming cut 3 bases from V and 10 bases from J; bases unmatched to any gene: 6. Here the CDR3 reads CASSQTTGDSPLHF. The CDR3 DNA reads TGTGCCAGCAGCCAGACCACAGGGGACTCACCCCTCCACTTT.

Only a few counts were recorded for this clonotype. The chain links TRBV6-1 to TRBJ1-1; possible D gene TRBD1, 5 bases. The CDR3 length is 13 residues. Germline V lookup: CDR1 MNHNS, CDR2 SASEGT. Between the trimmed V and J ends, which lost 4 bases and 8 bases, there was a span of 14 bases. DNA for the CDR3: TGTGCCAGCAGTGTGCGGGGGGAAGGGGAAGCTTTCTTT. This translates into CASSVRGEGEAFF.